Shown below are 5 T cell receptor beta chains from a single sample sequenced in a study of blood T cell repertoires in COVID-19. Generated by immunoSEQ multiplex PCR, the TCRdb table keeps only in-frame clones and is missing some. In the table there are tens of thousands of clones, approximately 88% of which are singletons. Sequencing input: peripheral blood. Source of these receptors: a man in his forties with COVID-19, enrolled during active disease.

The V call is TRBV5-5, the J call TRBJ2-5, with D unresolved. The ends were cut back, 4 bases at V and 5 bases at J, with 18 bases in the middle. Germline-derived CDR1 and CDR2 are SGHKS and YYEKEE (reference sequence). The CDR3 extends over 15 amino acids. The CDR3 protein is CASSALYPPSETQYF. For the CDR3, the DNA is TGTGCCAGCAGCGCACTCTATCCCCCAAGCGAGACCCAGTACTTC.

The J gene is TRBJ2-5, the V gene TRBV28; TRBD2 matches at 8 bases. The CDR3 consists of 16 residues. Per the germline V gene, CDR1 is MDHEN and CDR2 is SYDVKM. The V gene end was trimmed by 4 bases and the J gene end by 5 bases; junction bases not matched to a gene: 12. CDR3 amino acids: CASSYNRGGARETQYF. The CDR3, as DNA: TGTGCCAGCAGTTACAACCGGGGGGGGGCCAGGGAGACCCAGTACTTC.

The CDR3 region is CASMDSNYGYTF. For the CDR3, the DNA is TGTGCCAGCATGGACAGTAACTATGGCTACACCTTC. The rearrangement uses TRBV25-1 and TRBJ1-2; perhaps TRBD1 as D (6 bases). Germline CDR1 and CDR2: MGHDK and SYGVNS. Trimming removed 7 bases at V and 1 base at J, with 7 bases between. CDR3 length: 12 residues.

This chain uses TRBV18 with TRBJ2-2; D uncertain. Germline V gene sequence: CDR1 KGHSH, CDR2 LQKENI. Deletions cut 3 bases from V and 4 bases from J, with 9 bases between. The CDR3 covers 14 residues. The CDR3 sequence is CASSPYAGTGELFF. Written as DNA, the CDR3 is TGTGCCAGCTCACCCTACGCAGGCACCGGGGAGCTGTTTTTT.

The chain uses TRBV5-1 and TRBJ2-3; D uncertain. The CDR3 is 15 residues long. Trimming took off 1 base at V and 2 bases at J, with 11 bases between the two ends. Germline loops: CDR1 SGHRS, CDR2 YFSETQ. CDR3: CASSLRSTNTDTQYF. The DNA for the CDR3 is TGCGCCAGCAGCTTGCGTTCTACGAACACAGATACGCAGTATTTT.